This entry features one T cell receptor (beta chain) sequence. What it binds is unknown. This sample was included in a study of shared clonotypes between healthy human individuals. The study, taken as a whole, reports: The study found lower generation probabilities in non-shared clonotypes than in those shared by all four donors. About 5% was the fraction of naive CD4 clonotypes found shared across several donors. Clonotype sharing among donors likely depends on sequencing depth.

Naive CD8 cells were CD45RO-negative, positively selected for CCR7, excluding terminally differentiated effector memory CD45RA+ cells. In germline, CDR1 is SEHNR, CDR2 FQNEAQ (reference sequence). This CDR3 spans 13 amino acids. With 2 bases removed from V and 4 bases from J, the gap between germline ends came to 8 bases. The authors loaded around 200 ng DNA, 28,000 or so T cell genomes, into sorted-subset replicate PCRs. Clones were sequenced by immunoSEQ multiplex PCR, and TCRdb holds only the in-frame ones, with some missing. Counted here are 550,000 to 750,000 clones, just under 97% occurring once; the ten biggest clones make up over 0.09%.

The origin of this receptor is a woman between 25 and 40 years old in good health. J is TRBJ1-1 and V is TRBV7-9; D is unresolved. Sequencing was done on a sample of naive CD8+ T cells sorted from blood. The CDR3 DNA follows: TGTGCCAGCAGCTTATATCGTAGCACTGAAGCTTTCTTT. As protein: CASSLYRSTEAFF.